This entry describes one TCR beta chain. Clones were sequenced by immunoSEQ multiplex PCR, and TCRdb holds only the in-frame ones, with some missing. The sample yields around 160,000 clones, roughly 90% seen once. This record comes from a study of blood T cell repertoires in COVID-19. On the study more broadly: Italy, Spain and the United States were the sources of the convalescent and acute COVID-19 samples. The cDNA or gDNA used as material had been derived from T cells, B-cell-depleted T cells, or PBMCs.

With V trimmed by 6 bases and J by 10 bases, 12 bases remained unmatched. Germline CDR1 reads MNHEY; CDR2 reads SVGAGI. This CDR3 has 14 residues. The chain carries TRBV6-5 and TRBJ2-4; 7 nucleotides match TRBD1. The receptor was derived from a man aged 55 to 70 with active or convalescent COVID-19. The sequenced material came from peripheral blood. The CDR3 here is CASRIQTGAAIQYF. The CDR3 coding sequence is TGTGCCAGCAGAATCCAAACAGGGGCGGCGATTCAGTACTTC.